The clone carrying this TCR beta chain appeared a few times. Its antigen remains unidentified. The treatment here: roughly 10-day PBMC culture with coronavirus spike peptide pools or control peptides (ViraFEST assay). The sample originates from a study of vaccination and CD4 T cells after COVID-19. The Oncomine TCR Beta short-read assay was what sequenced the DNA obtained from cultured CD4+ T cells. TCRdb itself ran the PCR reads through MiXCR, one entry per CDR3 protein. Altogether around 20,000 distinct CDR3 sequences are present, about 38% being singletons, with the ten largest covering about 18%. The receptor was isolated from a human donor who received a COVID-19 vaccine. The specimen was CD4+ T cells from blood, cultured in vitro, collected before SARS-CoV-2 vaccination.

The CDR3 DNA is TGTGCCAGCAGTTTGCTAGCGGGGGGGACCTACAATGAGCAGTTCTTC. Its protein is CASSLLAGGTYNEQFF. V gene TRBV27 combines with J gene TRBJ2-1; 12 nucleotides agree with TRBD2. Germline V gene sequence: CDR1 MNHEY, CDR2 SMNVEV (reference sequence). Losses at the gene ends were 3 bases for V and 2 bases for J; bases not matched to a gene: 2. The CDR3 loop spans 16 amino acids.